This T cell receptor (beta chain) was identified in a study of cytomegalovirus exposure and HLA in healthy donors (dated by TCRdb to 2017 to 2019). Background for the entire study: In an earlier analysis of under 600 of the donors, approximately 300 Gb of sequence data and 117 million unique TCR beta sequences from roughly 180 million T cells were reported. Among 398 genotyped donors of the cohort, an average of approximately 240,000 unique TCR beta nucleotide sequences were sequenced per donor, 15% to 20% of them non-productive. High-throughput TCR immunosequencing, statistical association of individual TCRs with disease status, and machine learning were combined to predict cytomegalovirus infection status. Donor age, sex, ethnicity and CMV serostatus were compiled together with the repertoire data. The T cell repertoires of several hundred subjects were profiled by immunosequencing and related to cytomegalovirus serostatus. An early release that covered some 640 HLA-typed donors contained about 290 gigabases of sequencing data and 70 million to 100 million unique TCR sequences. A later genetic analysis took genome-wide SNP genotypes for about 55% of the 666 donors and used that subset as a discovery cohort. The genetic ancestry cluster associated with self-reported Caucasian donors included 70% to 85% of the roughly 410 genotyped donors. Class I and class II HLA loci were covered by the typing at four-digit resolution. An earlier analysis of nearly 600 of the donors applied high-throughput TCR beta sequencing to assess whether each TCR beta V gene segment acted as functional or pseudogenic. Rather than drawing on any new phenotypic data, the later analysis identified candidate immune exposures from TCR beta sequences and the way those sequences occurred across donors. The number of donors typed differed by locus, with about 629-630 for A, B, C, DRB1 and DQB1, around 500 for DQA1, 600 to 610 for DPA1, and approximately 470 for DPB1. Besides the first cohort of roughly 700 subjects, a separate validation cohort made up of 120 different subjects was used. Because of strong linkage in the cohort, five DR-DQ haplotypes were treated as single units for association and clustering. All discovery cohort repertoires had been generated on a single sequencing platform. A later analysis re-analyzed previously published TCR beta repertoires from about 600 donors and added high-resolution HLA genotyping to study TCR occurrence patterns. The study was designed to test whether signatures of past pathogen exposure could be identified by cataloging public T cell receptors.

Beyond this particular receptor, the publication reports: A further reported finding was that TCR beta sequences accurately predicted the HLA-A and HLA-B alleles for most subjects in the first cohort. According to the authors, the approach could potentially be generalized to other disease states and immunological phenotypes. V-gene and J-gene trimming of TCR beta chains was associated with a missense DCLRE1C variant in a later genetic analysis, and the association was replicated in an independent cohort. For the cohort, immune exposure information was limited to CMV serostatus. Broadly in line with IMGT annotations, most TCR beta V segments showed up in productive rearrangements about 87% or about 30% of the time in an earlier analysis of around 600 of the donors. A cluster of highly shared sequence variants was judged likely to represent a technical artifact of the sequencing pipeline. Correlated functional status among segregating V segments might reflect linkage disequilibrium, but an unknown experimental factor could not be ruled out. In a later analysis, HLA-associated TCR beta chains showed more clonal expansion and lower generation probabilities than non-associated chains that were equally common. Compared with the approximately 600-donor mean, donors in an Asian-associated ancestry cluster had fewer N-insertions in productive TCRs, according to a later genetic analysis. According to a later analysis, parvovirus B19, influenza, CMV and Epstein-Barr virus appeared linked to several top co-occurrence clusters. The classifier was reported to diagnose cytomegalovirus status with high specificity and sensitivity in both the original and validation cohorts. At a false discovery rate of 0.05, a later analysis linked 15,000 to 20,000 TCR beta sequences to specific HLA alleles. Sequencing depth was assumed to be roughly uniform across donors in the presence/absence analyses, though that assumption may not hold. In a later analysis, the rate of TCR association differed among HLA loci, with DRB1 alleles having the most associated TCRs and HLA-C alleles having the fewest. According to a later analysis, most CMV-associated TCR beta chains appeared to be HLA-restricted, and the HLA associations seemed to be driven largely by CMV exposure. In vitro tests confirmed that three of the cytomegalovirus-associated TCR beta chains recognize cytomegalovirus antigens. While some public TCRs were present in many individuals, most TCR sequences turned up only very rarely across donors. When HLA alleles, especially DR and DQ, strongly co-occurred, attributing TCR associations to individual alleles was difficult. In this cohort, only TCR beta chains were sequenced, and detectable features were limited by the absence of alpha or paired-chain data. Because the 87-base-pair reads could not distinguish some IMGT-functional V segments, including TRBV6-2 and TRBV6-3, those segments were excluded. HLA typing was unavailable for some donors at each locus, so association tests used only the typed subset. Because counts were too low, some 17 rarely observed V segments, including chromosome 9 orphons, were excluded from the earlier analysis of 587 of the donors. A total of 150 to 200 TCR beta chains were listed by the study as associated with cytomegalovirus.

The cohort was made up of approximately 700 healthy bone marrow donors. Cohort members were all nominally healthy when sampled, although unrecorded immune exposures were likely present. The donor tested CMV seronegative and was one of the 352 seronegative cohort members. A peripheral blood sample was provided by each donor, and peripheral blood mononuclear cells were used for TCR beta sequencing. Genomic DNA extraction from the blood cell samples was performed with the Qiagen DNeasy Blood Extraction Kit. Note on this clone: The antigen this receptor binds is unknown.

Taken from the germline V gene, the CDR1 and CDR2 loops are SGDLS and YYNGEE. Relative to germline, V is 0 bases shorter and J is 2 bases shorter, with 8 bases between their ends. Inclusive of the bounding cysteine and phenylalanine, the CDR3 is 14 residues long. Only the CDR3 portion is preserved as DNA: 42 bases, with reading frame beginning at the first base. Library generation was performed with the immunoSEQ multiplex PCR assay. The multiplex PCR relied on a mix of 60 forward primers for TCR Vbeta segments and 13 reverse primers for TCR Jbeta segments. A multiplex PCR assay on genomic DNA amplified the CDR3 region of rearranged TCR beta genes. The amplified TCR beta libraries were sequenced on the Illumina HiSeq System as 87-base-pair reads. As for how the authors treated the data: A later analysis tallied about 77 million unique TCR beta chains across the roughly 610 repertoires, and approximately 9.9 million of those chains were shared by two or more donors. Raw reads were error-corrected and collapsed into unique sequences with a nearest-neighbor algorithm that merged closely related sequences to remove PCR and sequencing errors. V, D and J gene segments were assigned by aligning CDR3 sequences to IMGT reference sequences. For a sequence to be retained, a match of at least six nucleotides to both a V gene segment and a J gene segment was required. A rearrangement was called productive if the CDR3 had no stop codons and remained in frame with V and J, and every other rearrangement was called non-productive. CDR3 was defined by IMGT convention, running from the second conserved V-encoded cysteine to the conserved J-encoded phenylalanine. Sequences without an unambiguous match to a single V gene segment were excluded from the earlier analysis of a few hundred of the donors. In an earlier analysis of around 590 of the donors, a V segment was called functional when productive rearrangements were above 56.7%, and segregating when the standard deviation between donors exceeded 5%. A statistical classification framework was developed to diagnose cytomegalovirus status using the catalog of TCR beta chain sequences. V and J gene assignment, in a later analysis, came from comparing TCR nucleotide sequences with IMGT/GENE-DB human TR gene sequences. The TCRdist pipeline was used in a later analysis to assign CDR3 sequences and most-parsimonious VDJ recombination scenarios. In a later analysis, every TCR beta chain was defined by the combination of its CDR3 amino acid sequence and its V-gene family, and reads without a unique V-gene family were dropped. A later analysis removed 550 to 650 highly shared, low-generation-probability nucleotide sequences to deal with suspected cross-contamination and a sequencing artifact. A later analysis calculated a clonal expansion index for each public chain from normalized within-repertoire ranks of inferred template counts. In a later analysis, generation probabilities were computed with a VDJ recombination model fitted to out-of-frame rearrangements, and the resulting probabilities were checked against IGoR. A later analysis scored TCR-TCR, TCR-HLA and TCR-CMV co-occurrence with hypergeometric tests, applying a repertoire-size bias correction to TCR pairs. To estimate false discovery rates, a later analysis permuted the HLA or CMV assignments 20 times. In a later analysis, co-occurring TCRs were grouped using DBSCAN, and TCRdist sequence similarity was added for clustering within HLA-allele-positive subsets. Repertoires with fewer than 30,000 or more than 120,000 public chains were left out of co-occurrence clustering, as were five repertoires with anomalous nucleotide sharing. This is the immuneACCESS table as TCRdb keeps it, with only in-frame sequences that have V and J called. A part of the clones is gone; compared with another copy, unresolved V genes explain less than half, and the rest is unexplained. V, J and clone size are taken as reported in that table, and D and trimming were inferred from the DNA itself. The table for this sample records 150,000 to 200,000 clones. The top ten clonotypes cover over 1% of the sample.

The sequence derives from a woman aged 60-70 years in good health and CMV-seronegative. Sequencing was done on a sample of PBMCs. The sequence joins TRBV9 to TRBJ1-1; TRBD1 is perhaps the D gene, given 5 matching bases. At the DNA level, the sequence is TGTGCCAGCAGCGTAGCGACAGCTAACACTGAAGCTTTCTTT. This translates into CASSVATANTEAFF.